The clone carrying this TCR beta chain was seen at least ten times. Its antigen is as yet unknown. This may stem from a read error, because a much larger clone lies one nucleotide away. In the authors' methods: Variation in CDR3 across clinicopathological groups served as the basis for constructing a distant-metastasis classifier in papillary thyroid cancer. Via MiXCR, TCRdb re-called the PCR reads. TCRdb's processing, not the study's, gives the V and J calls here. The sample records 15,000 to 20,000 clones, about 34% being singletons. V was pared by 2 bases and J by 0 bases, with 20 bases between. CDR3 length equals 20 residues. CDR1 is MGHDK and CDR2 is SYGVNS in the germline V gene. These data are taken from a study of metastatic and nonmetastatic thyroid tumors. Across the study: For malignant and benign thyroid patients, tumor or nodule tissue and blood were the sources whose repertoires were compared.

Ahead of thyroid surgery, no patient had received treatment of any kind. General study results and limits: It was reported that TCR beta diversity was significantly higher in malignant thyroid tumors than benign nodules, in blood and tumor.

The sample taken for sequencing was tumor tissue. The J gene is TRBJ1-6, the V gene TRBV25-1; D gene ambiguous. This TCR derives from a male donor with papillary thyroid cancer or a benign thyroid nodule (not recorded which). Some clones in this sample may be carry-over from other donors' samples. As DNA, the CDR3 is TGTGCCAGCAGTGAAGGTTATAAGAATGGAATGAGCTCCTATAATTCACCCCTCCACTTT. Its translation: CASSEGYKNGMSSYNSPLHF.